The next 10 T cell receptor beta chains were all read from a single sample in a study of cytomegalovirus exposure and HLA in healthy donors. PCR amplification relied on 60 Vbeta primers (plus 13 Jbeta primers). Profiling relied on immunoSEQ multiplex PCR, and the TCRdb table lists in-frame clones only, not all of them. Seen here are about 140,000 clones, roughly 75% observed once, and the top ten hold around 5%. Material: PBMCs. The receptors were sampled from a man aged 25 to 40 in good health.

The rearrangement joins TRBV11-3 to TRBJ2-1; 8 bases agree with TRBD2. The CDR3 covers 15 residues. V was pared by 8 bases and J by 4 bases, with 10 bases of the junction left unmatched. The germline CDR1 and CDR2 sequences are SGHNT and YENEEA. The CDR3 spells CASDYGVAGYNEQFF. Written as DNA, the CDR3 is TGTGCCAGCGATTATGGGGTAGCGGGATACAATGAGCAGTTCTTC.

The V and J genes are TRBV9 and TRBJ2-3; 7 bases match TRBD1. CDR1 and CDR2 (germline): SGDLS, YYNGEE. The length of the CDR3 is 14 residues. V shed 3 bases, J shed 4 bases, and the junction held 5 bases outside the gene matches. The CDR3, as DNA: TGTGCCAGCAGCGCTGACAGGGAATCAGATACGCAGTATTTT. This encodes CASSADRESDTQYF.

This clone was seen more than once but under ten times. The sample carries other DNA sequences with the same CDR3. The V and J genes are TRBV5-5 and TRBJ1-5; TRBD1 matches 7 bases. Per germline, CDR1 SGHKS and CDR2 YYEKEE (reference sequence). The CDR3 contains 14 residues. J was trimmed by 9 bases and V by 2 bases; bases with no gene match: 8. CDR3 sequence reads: CASSLRDSPTPQHF. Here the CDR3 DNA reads TGTGCCAGCAGCTTAAGGGACAGCCCAACGCCCCAGCATTTT.

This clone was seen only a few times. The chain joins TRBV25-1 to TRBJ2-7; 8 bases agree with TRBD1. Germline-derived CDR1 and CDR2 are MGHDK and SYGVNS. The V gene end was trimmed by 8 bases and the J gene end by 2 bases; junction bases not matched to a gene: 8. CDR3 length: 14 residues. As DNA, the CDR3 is TGTGCCAGCCTTGGGACAGGATTGACCTACGAGCAGTACTTC. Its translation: CASLGTGLTYEQYF.

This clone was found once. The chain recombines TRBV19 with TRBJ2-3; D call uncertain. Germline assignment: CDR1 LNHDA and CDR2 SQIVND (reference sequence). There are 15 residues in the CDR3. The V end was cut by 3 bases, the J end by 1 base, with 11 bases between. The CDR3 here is CASSMAPEGTDTQYF. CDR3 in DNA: TGTGCCAGTAGTATGGCCCCCGAGGGCACAGATACGCAGTATTTT.

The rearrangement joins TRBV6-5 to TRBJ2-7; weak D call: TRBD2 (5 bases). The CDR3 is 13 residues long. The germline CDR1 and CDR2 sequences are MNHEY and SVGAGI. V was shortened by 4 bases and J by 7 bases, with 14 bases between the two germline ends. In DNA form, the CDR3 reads TGTGCCAGCAGTTTAGATACCCCGGGGGAGCAGTACTTC. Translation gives CASSLDTPGEQYF.

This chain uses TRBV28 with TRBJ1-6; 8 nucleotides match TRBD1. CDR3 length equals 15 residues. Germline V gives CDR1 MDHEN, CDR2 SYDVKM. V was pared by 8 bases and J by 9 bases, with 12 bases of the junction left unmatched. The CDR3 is CASGGGAGTGSPLHF. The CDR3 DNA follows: TGTGCCAGCGGAGGGGGGGCAGGGACAGGTTCACCCCTCCACTTT.

The CDR3 DNA is TGCGCCAGCAGCTTGGGGGACAGGGTCACACCCCTCCACTTT. Translation: CASSLGDRVTPLHF. The V and J genes are TRBV5-1 and TRBJ1-6, with TRBD1 matching over 9 bases. The junction had 3 bases not matched to a gene; V was cut back by 0 bases and J by 11 bases. This CDR3 has 14 amino acids. CDR1 SGHRS and CDR2 YFSETQ come from the germline V gene.

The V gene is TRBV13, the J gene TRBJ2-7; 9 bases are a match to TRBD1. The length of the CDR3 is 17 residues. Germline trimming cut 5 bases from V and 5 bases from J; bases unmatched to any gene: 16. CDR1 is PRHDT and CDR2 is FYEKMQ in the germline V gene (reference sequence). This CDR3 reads CASSLSGSGTGRHEQYF. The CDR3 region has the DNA TGTGCCAGCAGCCTCTCTGGCTCAGGGACAGGGCGGCACGAGCAGTACTTC. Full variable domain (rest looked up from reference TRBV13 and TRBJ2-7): AAGVIQSPRHLIKEKRETATLKCYPIPRHDTVYWYQQGPGQDPQFLISFYEKMQSDKGSIPDRFSAQQFSDYHSELNMSSLELGDSALYFCASSLSGSGTGRHEQYFGPGTRLTVT.

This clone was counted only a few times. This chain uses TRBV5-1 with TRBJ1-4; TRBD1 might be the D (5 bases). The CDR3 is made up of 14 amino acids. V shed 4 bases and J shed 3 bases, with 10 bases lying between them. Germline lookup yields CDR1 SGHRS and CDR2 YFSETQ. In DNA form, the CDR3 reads TGCGCCAGCAGCGGGGCAGGGTCTAATGAAAAACTGTTTTTT. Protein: CASSGAGSNEKLFF.